These 11 T cell receptor beta chains share one sample of origin, sequenced in a study of T cells in Graves' hyperthyroidism and ophthalmopathy. Amplified regions were TCR beta CDR3 sequences from RNA transcripts. The primer set for the first-round RT-PCR of the TCR CDR3 was HTBI. One entry per CDR3 protein results from TCRdb running MiXCR on the multiplex PCR reads. The table records approximately 590,000 distinct CDR3 sequences, around a sixth of them present only once. Sequencing input: blood. These receptors all stem from a woman aged 25-40 years with Graves' hyperthyroidism.

This clonotype has only a few counts. The rearrangement joins TRBV27 to TRBJ2-7; D ambiguous. V lost 1 base and J 2 bases, leaving 12 bases between the germline ends. The CDR3 covers 15 residues. CDR1 and CDR2 (germline): MNHEY, SMNVEV (reference sequence). This chain's CDR3 is CASSLLNSVPYEQYF. In nucleotides, the CDR3 is TGTGCCAGCAGTTTATTAAACAGCGTTCCCTACGAGCAGTACTTC.

CDR3 sequence: CASTLGQGTDTQYF. As DNA, the CDR3 is TGTGCCAGTACCTTGGGGCAGGGCACAGATACGCAGTATTTT. The rearrangement joins TRBV19 to TRBJ2-3; D might be TRBD1 (5 bases). Looked up from germline, CDR1 is LNHDA and CDR2 is SQIVND (reference sequence). The CDR3 has 14 residues. The V end lost 7 bases, the J end lost 1 base, and 12 bases lay between the germline ends.

The table lists this clonotype with a few counts. This chain uses TRBV7-3 with TRBJ1-6; possible D gene TRBD1, 5 bases. The germline CDR1 and CDR2 sequences are SGHTA and FQGTGA. Trimming stripped 2 bases from V and 6 bases from J, with 17 bases between. The CDR3 is made up of 17 amino acids. The CDR3 reads CASSLAFMGRSNSPLHF. The CDR3, as DNA: TGTGCCAGCAGCTTAGCCTTTATGGGACGGTCTAATTCACCCCTCCACTTT.

The chain recombines TRBV7-9 with TRBJ1-5; a weak D match, TRBD1 (5 bases). The V gene lost 5 bases and the J gene lost 6 bases, with 8 bases spanning the gap. Germline CDR1 reads SEHNR; CDR2 reads FQNEAQ (reference sequence). The CDR3 has 12 amino acids. DNA for the CDR3: TGTGCCAGCAGCGCGGGGGGTCAGCCCCAGCATTTT. Translated, it gives CASSAGGQPQHF.

This clonotype was observed a few times. The rearrangement joins TRBV5-1 to TRBJ1-2; tentative D call: TRBD1 (6 bases). Per the germline V gene, CDR1 is SGHRS and CDR2 is YFSETQ. The CDR3 consists of 14 residues. V was pared by 3 bases and J by 8 bases, with 17 bases between. The CDR3 DNA reads TGCGCCAGCAGCTCTGCACAGGGTCTTCAGGGCTACACCTTC. Translating it yields CASSSAQGLQGYTF.

The table lists this clonotype with many counts. This chain links TRBV7-2 with TRBJ1-4; no definite D call. In germline, CDR1 is SGHTA, CDR2 FQGNSA. The V and J ends lost 1 base and 8 bases respectively, with 8 bases between them. The CDR3 runs 13 residues. CDR3 sequence: CASSLVREEKLFF. The CDR3 nucleotides are TGTGCCAGCAGCTTAGTTCGGGAAGAAAAACTGTTTTTT.

This clonotype was counted ten times or more. V gene TRBV30 combines with J gene TRBJ2-7; 8 bases map to TRBD1. Germline V CDR1 and CDR2: GTSNPN, SVGIG (reference sequence). The length of the CDR3 is 16 residues. The V segment lost 4 bases and the J segment 4 bases; nucleotides outside the gene matches: 15. CDR3 region: CAWIRYRDRGEYEQYF. Here the CDR3 DNA reads TGTGCCTGGATTCGTTATAGAGACAGGGGCGAGTACGAGCAGTACTTC.

In this sample, this clonotype turned up many times. Germline and junction disagree at one end, which may indicate a read error. The chain couples TRBV4-3 to TRBJ2-3, with D possibly matching TRBD2 (5 bases). The CDR3 has 13 residues. In germline, CDR1 is LGHNA, CDR2 YSLEER. CDR3 coding DNA: TGTGCCAGCAGCCAAGATCGGGGAGATACGCAGTATTTT. It encodes CASSQDRGDTQYF.

The chain has TRBV7-6 and TRBJ1-5; weak D call: TRBD1 (5 bases). Germline V CDR1 and CDR2: SGHVS, FNYEAQ. The length of the CDR3 is 14 residues. V was clipped by 5 bases and J by 6 bases, with 14 bases between them. The CDR3 protein is CASSPYAGGQPQHF. The CDR3 coding sequence is TGTGCCAGCAGCCCGTATGCTGGGGGTCAGCCCCAGCATTTT.

Ten or more counts support this clonotype. The gene calls are TRBV18 and TRBJ1-2; D might be TRBD1 (6 bases). Germline-derived CDR1 and CDR2 are KGHSH and LQKENI. The germline V and J ends were trimmed by 3 bases and 3 bases, with 11 bases remaining between them. There are 14 residues in the CDR3. The chain's CDR3 is CASSPPQGYYGYTF. CDR3 DNA: TGTGCCAGCTCACCCCCACAGGGATACTATGGCTACACCTTC. The full variable domain, completed using reference TRBV18 and TRBJ1-2, is NAGVMQNPRHLVRRRGQEARLRCSPMKGHSHVYWYRQLPEEGLKFMVYLQKENIIDESGMPKERFSAEFPKEGPSILRIQQVVRGDSAAYFCASSPPQGYYGYTFGSGTRLTVV.

This clonotype was counted between two and nine times. The rearrangement joins TRBV6-1 to TRBJ2-6; tentatively, D is TRBD1 or TRBD2 (5 bases each). V was cut by 6 bases and J by 1 base, with 28 bases left in between. CDR1 MNHNS and CDR2 SASEGT come from the germline V gene. The CDR3 sequence is 21 residues long. Written as DNA, the CDR3 is TGTGCCAGCAGAACCCGAGGGGTTTGGTCGGGCGGTAGTTCTGGGGCCAACGTCCTGACTTTC. It is translated as CASRTRGVWSGGSSGANVLTF.